The entry below gives a single T cell receptor (beta chain) sequence along with its context. The record originates from a study of T cells expressing NK-cell markers. Whole-study context: The TCR beta repertoires originated in sorted CD3+CD56+NKG2C+, CD3+CD56+NKG2C- and CD3+CD56-NKG2C+ T cells. The authors sequenced eight donors, of whom seven were HCMV-seropositive and one was seronegative.

Making the TCR beta cDNA relied on 5'RACE template switching with UMIs. TCRdb reprocessed the 5' RACE reads and keeps a single row for each CDR3 protein, giving no DNA. The clone table shows about 370,000 distinct CDR3 sequences, with the ten largest holding about 10%. Germline-derived CDR1 and CDR2 are MNHNY and SVGAGI (reference sequence). CDR3 length equals 13 residues. The clonotype originates from a woman in her fifties or sixties in good health. The sequenced sample consisted of blood T cells: a sorted CD56 or NKG2C T cell subset, CD4+ or CD8+ T cells, or bulk PBMC T cells (not recorded which). The chain joins TRBV6-6 to TRBJ2-1. CDR3 protein: CASSYTGSRTGFF.